This is a list of T cell receptor beta chains from one sample in a study of blood T cell repertoires in COVID-19. Measured with immunoSEQ multiplex PCR; TCRdb has only the in-frame clones, and not every one. The sample yields 80,000 or so clones, 70% to 90% seen once. Sequencing was done on a sample of peripheral blood. These receptors came from a man aged 60-69 years with COVID-19, enrolled during active disease. Both conserved end residues are part of each CDR3. D genes are given only for firm matches. Only some rows state a clone size, as once, few, many or a class for expanded clones.

len | abundance | d_gene | j_gene | v_gene | CDR3nt | CDR3aa
13 | few | . | TRBJ1-1 | TRBV12-3/TRBV12-4 | TGTGCCAGCAGTTTCGGGTCGAACACTGAAGCTTTCTTT | CASSFGSNTEAFF
13 | . | TRBD1 | TRBJ1-1 | TRBV12-3/TRBV12-4 | TGTGCCAGCAGTCAGGGGGAAGACACTGAAGCTTTCTTT | CASSQGEDTEAFF
13 | . | . | TRBJ2-5 | TRBV10-3 | TGTGCCATCAGTGCAGGACAGCAAGAGACCCAGTACTTC | CAISAGQQETQYF
14 | . | TRBD1 | TRBJ1-5 | TRBV6-5 | TGTGCCAGCAGTTCGACAGGGGGCGATCAGCCCCAGCATTTT | CASSSTGGDQPQHF
14 | . | . | TRBJ1-5 | TRBV11-2 | TGTGCCAGCAGCGCAGTCTCGGGGTACCAGCCCCAGCATTTT | CASSAVSGYQPQHF
13 | . | . | TRBJ2-7 | TRBV2 | TGTGCCAGCAGTGATCAGGTTTCCTACGAGCAGTACTTC | CASSDQVSYEQYF
15 | . | . | TRBJ1-5 | TRBV18 | TGTGCCAGCTCACAATCCACGGGTAGCAATCAGCCCCAGCATTTT | CASSQSTGSNQPQHF
19 | . | . | TRBJ2-6 | TRBV27 | TGTGCCAGCAGTTCCCAACTCCCATACCTAGGAACTGGGGCCAACGTCCTGACTTTC | CASSSQLPYLGTGANVLTF
14 | . | . | TRBJ2-1 | TRBV5-1 | TGCGCCAGCAGCTTGGTGGACAGCCACAATGAGCAGTTCTTC | CASSLVDSHNEQFF
15 | . | . | TRBJ2-3 | TRBV5-1 | TGCGCCAGCAGCTTGGACGGGGTTCGCACAGATACGCAGTATTTT | CASSLDGVRTDTQYF
16 | . | TRBD2 | TRBJ2-1 | TRBV7-2 | TGTGCCAGCAGTTTATCGCCGGGGGGGCCCTTCGGTGAGCAGTTCTTC | CASSLSPGGPFGEQFF
15 | . | TRBD2 | TRBJ2-1 | TRBV2 | TGTGCCAGCAGTGCCGCGGGGGGGCGATACAATGAGCAGTTCTTC | CASSAAGGRYNEQFF
16 | . | TRBD1 | TRBJ2-1 | TRBV5-1 | TGCGCCAGCAGCTTGGCCATGGGGACAGCGTCAAATGAGCAGTTCTTC | CASSLAMGTASNEQFF